The 18 T cell receptor beta chains given below trace back to one sample, sequenced in a study of blood T cell repertoires in COVID-19. Sequencing used immunoSEQ multiplex PCR; TCRdb keeps in-frame clones, though not all of them. The table has some 120,000 clones, around nine tenths seen once; the top ten hold approximately 1.1%. Input material: peripheral blood. The receptors originated from a woman older than 75 with acute or convalescent COVID-19.

The chain recombines TRBV6-6 with TRBJ2-2; 9 bases match TRBD1. The V gene's germline CDR1 is MNHNY and CDR2 SVGAGI (reference sequence). Germline trimming cut 2 bases from V and 5 bases from J; bases unmatched to any gene: 3. There are 15 residues in the CDR3. The CDR3 DNA sequence: TGTGCCAGCAGTTACCGGACAGGGGAAACCGGGGAGCTGTTTTTT. This gives the protein CASSYRTGETGELFF.

Only one count was recorded for this clone. J is TRBJ1-2 and V is TRBV4-3; D perhaps matches TRBD1 (6 bases). The germline V and J ends were trimmed by 4 bases and 7 bases, with 13 bases remaining between them. Germline lookup yields CDR1 LGHNA and CDR2 YSLEER. The CDR3 contains 13 residues. The CDR3 DNA sequence: TGCGCCAGCAGCCCTACAGGGTACCCTGGCTACACCTTC. Translation: CASSPTGYPGYTF.

This chain links TRBV28 with TRBJ1-1, with 11 bases matching TRBD1. The V segment lost 6 bases and the J segment 3 bases; nucleotides outside the gene matches: 6. Germline CDR1 and CDR2: MDHEN and SYDVKM. The CDR3 totals 15 residues. CDR3 in amino acids: CASSLGTGGYTEAFF. The CDR3 region has the DNA TGTGCCAGCAGCCTAGGGACAGGGGGTTACACTGAAGCTTTCTTT.

The chain carries TRBV2 and TRBJ2-3; D possibly corresponds to TRBD2 (6 bases). Germline V lookup: CDR1 SNHLY, CDR2 FYNNEI. CDR3 length: 11 residues. The V end lost 7 bases, the J end lost 5 bases, and 7 bases lay between the germline ends. This CDR3 is CASTGLDTQYF. For the CDR3, the DNA is TGTGCCAGCACGGGACTAGATACGCAGTATTTT. The variable domain in full, with the rest retrieved from reference TRBV2 and TRBJ2-3, is EPEVTQTPSHQVTQMGQEVILRCVPISNHLYFYWYRQILGQKVEFLVSFYNNEISEKSEIFDDQFSVERPDGSNFTLKIRSTKLEDSAMYFCASTGLDTQYFGPGTRLTVL.

This clone was detected a few times. The V call is TRBV3-1 (or the pseudogene TRBV3-2), the J call TRBJ1-6; 9 bases map to TRBD1. This CDR3 is 15 amino acids long. V was pared by 3 bases and J by 7 bases, with 4 bases of the junction left unmatched. Germline CDR1 reads LGHDT; CDR2 reads YNNKEL (reference sequence). The CDR3 DNA reads as TGTGCCAGCAGCCACAAGACAGGGGGAAATTCACCCCTCCACTTT. This encodes CASSHKTGGNSPLHF.

The chain has TRBV7-9 and TRBJ2-3; 7 bases map to TRBD1. With V trimmed by 5 bases and J by 4 bases, 3 bases remained unmatched. Per the germline V gene, CDR1 is SEHNR and CDR2 is FQNEAQ (reference sequence). There are 13 residues in the CDR3. The DNA for the CDR3 is TGTGCCAGCAGCCAAACAGGGGCAGATACGCAGTATTTT. Translated, it gives CASSQTGADTQYF.

This clone was observed a single time. The CDR3 sequence is CASSSPTVGGRGYEQYF. CDR3 coding DNA: TGCGCCAGCAGCTCCCCCACGGTCGGGGGGCGCGGGTACGAGCAGTACTTC. The chain couples TRBV5-1 to TRBJ2-7, with D maybe TRBD2 (7 bases). The V and J ends lost 3 bases and 4 bases respectively, with 23 bases between them. This CDR3 is 17 amino acids long. Per the germline V gene, CDR1 is SGHRS and CDR2 is YFSETQ.

The rearrangement links TRBV6-5 to TRBJ2-2; D is ambiguous. Germline V gene lookup returns CDR1 MNHEY and CDR2 SVGAGI. The V gene lost 6 bases and the J gene lost 4 bases, with 9 bases spanning the gap. CDR3 length equals 13 residues. The CDR3 DNA is TGTGCCAGCAGCCGCGGCACCACCGGGGAGCTGTTTTTT. Its translation is CASSRGTTGELFF.

The DNA of the CDR3 is TGTGCCACCAGCACGAGACTAAACACAGATACGCAGTATTTT. This sequence encodes CATSTRLNTDTQYF. The chain uses TRBV15 and TRBJ2-3; the D gene is possibly TRBD2 (5 bases). The CDR3 runs to 14 residues. CDR1 LNHNV and CDR2 YYDKDF come from the germline V gene (reference sequence). Trimming left V 4 bases short and J 2 bases short, with 10 bases between.

The chain joins TRBV6-2 or TRBV6-3 to TRBJ2-5; D might be TRBD2 (5 bases). The CDR3 runs 18 residues. V dropped 2 bases and J dropped 0 bases, with 19 bases sitting between them. Per germline, CDR1 MNHEY and CDR2 SVGEGT. The CDR3 loop reads CASSYGGLGLNYQETQYF. The CDR3 nucleotides are TGTGCCAGCAGTTACGGAGGATTGGGGTTAAATTACCAAGAGACCCAGTACTTC.

In its sample, this clone was seen a few times. The CDR3, as DNA: TGTGCCAGCAGTATGGACAGGGGGTCACCCCTCCACTTT. It is translated as CASSMDRGSPLHF. V and J are TRBV6-5 and TRBJ1-6, with 10 bases matching TRBD1. CDR3 length: 13 amino acids. Germline-derived CDR1 and CDR2 are MNHEY and SVGAGI. The J segment lost 10 bases and the V segment lost 5 bases, leaving 2 bases of the junction unmatched.

Only one count was recorded for this clone. The chain employs TRBV5-1 and TRBJ1-6, with D maybe TRBD1 (5 bases). V was pared by 0 bases and J by 9 bases, with 13 bases between. Looked up from germline, CDR1 is SGHRS and CDR2 is YFSETQ. CDR3 length: 15 residues. For the CDR3, the DNA is TGCGCCAGCAGCTTGGCGGGGGGGTTACGTTCACCCCTCCACTTT. It yields the protein CASSLAGGLRSPLHF.

V usage is TRBV7-2 and J usage is TRBJ1-2, with 7 bases lining up with TRBD1. The CDR3 extends over 13 amino acids. CDR1 is SGHTA, CDR2 FQGNSA, per germline. V gave up 5 bases and J gave up 4 bases; unmatched junction bases: 4. The CDR3, as DNA: TGTGCCAGCAGCGCAACAGGGGCCTATGGCTACACCTTC. Encoded protein: CASSATGAYGYTF.

V gene TRBV7-8 combines with J gene TRBJ2-7; 10 bases are a match to TRBD1. CDR1 SGHVS and CDR2 FQNEAQ come from the germline V gene. Germline trimming cut 1 base from V and 0 bases from J; bases unmatched to any gene: 3. The CDR3 has 16 amino acids. In nucleotides, the CDR3 is TGTGCCAGCAGCTTAGGACAGGGGGCGATCTCCTACGAGCAGTACTTC. This translates into CASSLGQGAISYEQYF.

The V call is TRBV9, the J call TRBJ2-7; 9 nucleotides match TRBD2. The CDR3 spans 15 residues. Germline CDR1 reads SGDLS; CDR2 reads YYNGEE. The V segment lost 4 bases and the J segment 2 bases; nucleotides outside the gene matches: 7. The CDR3 sequence is CASSSLAGRTYEQYF. The DNA of the CDR3 is TGTGCCAGCAGCTCCCTAGCGGGAAGAACCTACGAGCAGTACTTC.

This sequence joins TRBV7-2 and TRBJ2-3, with D hard to call. CDR1 and CDR2 from the germline V gene are SGHTA and FQGNSA. V lost 1 base to trimming and J lost 2 bases, with 7 bases between them. This CDR3 has 14 amino acids. This CDR3 reads CASSLGAYTDTQYF. CDR3 DNA: TGTGCCAGCAGCTTAGGGGCTTACACAGATACGCAGTATTTT. The full variable domain, in which reference TRBV7-2 and TRBJ2-3 provide the parts outside the CDR3, is GAGVSQSPSNKVTEKGKDVELRCDPISGHTALYWYRQSLGQGLEFLIYFQGNSAPDKSGLPSDRFSAERTGGSVSTLTIQRTQQEDSAVYLCASSLGAYTDTQYFGPGTRLTVL.

The chain employs TRBV27 and TRBJ2-3; D possibly corresponds to TRBD2 (6 bases). CDR1 and CDR2 from the germline V gene are MNHEY and SMNVEV (reference sequence). V was trimmed by 4 bases and J by 1 base, leaving 6 bases between them. This CDR3 is 13 amino acids long. The CDR3 sequence: CASSWGGTDTQYF. In nucleotides, the CDR3 is TGTGCCAGCAGTTGGGGGGGCACAGATACGCAGTATTTT.

The chain uses TRBV2 and TRBJ1-1, with D perhaps matching TRBD1 (6 bases). V was shortened by 7 bases and J by 4 bases, with 10 bases between the two germline ends. Germline CDR1 and CDR2: SNHLY and FYNNEI. CDR3 size: 12 residues. CDR3 DNA sequence: TGTGCCAGCACCGGGACACGCACTGAAGCTTTCTTT. Translation gives CASTGTRTEAFF. The full variable domain, in which reference TRBV2 and TRBJ1-1 provide the parts outside the CDR3, is EPEVTQTPSHQVTQMGQEVILRCVPISNHLYFYWYRQILGQKVEFLVSFYNNEISEKSEIFDDQFSVERPDGSNFTLKIRSTKLEDSAMYFCASTGTRTEAFFGQGTRLTVV.